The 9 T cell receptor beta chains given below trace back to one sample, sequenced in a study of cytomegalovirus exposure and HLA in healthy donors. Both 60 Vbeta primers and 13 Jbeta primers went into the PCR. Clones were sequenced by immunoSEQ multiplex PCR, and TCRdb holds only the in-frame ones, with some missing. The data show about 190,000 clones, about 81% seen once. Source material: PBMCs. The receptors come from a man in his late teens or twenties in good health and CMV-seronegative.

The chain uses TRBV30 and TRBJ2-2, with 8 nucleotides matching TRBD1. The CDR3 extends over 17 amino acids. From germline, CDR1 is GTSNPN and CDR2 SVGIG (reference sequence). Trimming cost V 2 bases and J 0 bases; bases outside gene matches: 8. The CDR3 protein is CAWSPRRGPTNTGELFF. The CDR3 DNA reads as TGTGCCTGGAGTCCACGCAGGGGGCCGACGAACACCGGGGAGCTGTTTTTT.

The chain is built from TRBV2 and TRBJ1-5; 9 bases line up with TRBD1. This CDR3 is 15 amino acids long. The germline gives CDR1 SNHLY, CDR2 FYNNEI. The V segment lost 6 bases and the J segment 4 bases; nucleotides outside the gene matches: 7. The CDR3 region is CASRAPGQGNQPQHF. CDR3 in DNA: TGTGCCAGCAGGGCTCCGGGACAGGGAAATCAGCCCCAGCATTTT. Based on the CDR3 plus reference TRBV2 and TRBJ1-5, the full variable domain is EPEVTQTPSHQVTQMGQEVILRCVPISNHLYFYWYRQILGQKVEFLVSFYNNEISEKSEIFDDQFSVERPDGSNFTLKIRSTKLEDSAMYFCASRAPGQGNQPQHFGDGTRLSIL.

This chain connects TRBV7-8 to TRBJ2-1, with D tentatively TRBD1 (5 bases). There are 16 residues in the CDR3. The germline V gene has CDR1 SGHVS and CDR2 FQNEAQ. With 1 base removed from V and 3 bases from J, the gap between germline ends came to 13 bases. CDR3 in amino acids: CASSLGQSNSYNEQFF. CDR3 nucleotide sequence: TGTGCCAGCAGCTTAGGACAGTCTAACAGCTACAATGAGCAGTTCTTC.

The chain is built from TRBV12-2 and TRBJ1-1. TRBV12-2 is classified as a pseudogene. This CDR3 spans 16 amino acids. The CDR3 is CASRLALRGGDTEAFF. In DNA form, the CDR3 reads TGTGCAAGTCGCTTAGCTCTCAGGGGAGGGGACACTGAAGCTTTCTTT.

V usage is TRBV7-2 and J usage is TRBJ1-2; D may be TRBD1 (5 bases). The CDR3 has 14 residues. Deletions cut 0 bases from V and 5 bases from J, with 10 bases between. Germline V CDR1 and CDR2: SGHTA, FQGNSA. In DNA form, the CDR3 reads TGTGCCAGCAGCTTAGCGGGGCCAACTTATGGCTACACCTTC. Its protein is CASSLAGPTYGYTF. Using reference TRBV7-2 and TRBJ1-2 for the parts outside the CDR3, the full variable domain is GAGVSQSPSNKVTEKGKDVELRCDPISGHTALYWYRQSLGQGLEFLIYFQGNSAPDKSGLPSDRFSAERTGGSVSTLTIQRTQQEDSAVYLCASSLAGPTYGYTFGSGTRLTVV.

CDR3: CASRPGLAGEAQETQYF. CDR3 DNA: TGTGCCAGCAGGCCGGGACTAGCGGGAGAGGCGCAAGAGACCCAGTACTTC. The chain links TRBV7-2 to TRBJ2-5; 14 positions agree with TRBD2. The CDR3 consists of 17 residues. The germline V gene has CDR1 SGHTA and CDR2 FQGNSA. V trimming: 6 bases; J trimming: 2 bases; junction bases outside the gene matches: 8.

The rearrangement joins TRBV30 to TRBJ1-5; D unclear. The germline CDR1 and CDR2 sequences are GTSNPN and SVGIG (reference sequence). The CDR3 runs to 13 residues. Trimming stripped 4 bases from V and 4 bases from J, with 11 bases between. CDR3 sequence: CAWNVRENQPQHF. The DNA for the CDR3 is TGTGCCTGGAATGTACGGGAAAATCAGCCCCAGCATTTT.

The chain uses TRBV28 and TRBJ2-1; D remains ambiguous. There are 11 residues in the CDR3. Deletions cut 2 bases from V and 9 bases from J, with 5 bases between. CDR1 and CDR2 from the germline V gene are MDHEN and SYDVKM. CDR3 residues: CASSLLLEQFF. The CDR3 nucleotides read TGTGCCAGCAGTTTACTTCTTGAGCAGTTCTTC.

In DNA form, the CDR3 reads TGTGCCTGTCGGACAGGACCCCCGCACAATGAGCAGTTCTTC. It translates to CACRTGPPHNEQFF. The chain is built from TRBV30 and TRBJ2-1, with TRBD1 matching over 7 bases. V lost 6 bases, J lost 5 bases, and 10 bases stayed unmatched. The V gene's germline CDR1 is GTSNPN and CDR2 SVGIG (reference sequence). The CDR3 spans 14 residues.